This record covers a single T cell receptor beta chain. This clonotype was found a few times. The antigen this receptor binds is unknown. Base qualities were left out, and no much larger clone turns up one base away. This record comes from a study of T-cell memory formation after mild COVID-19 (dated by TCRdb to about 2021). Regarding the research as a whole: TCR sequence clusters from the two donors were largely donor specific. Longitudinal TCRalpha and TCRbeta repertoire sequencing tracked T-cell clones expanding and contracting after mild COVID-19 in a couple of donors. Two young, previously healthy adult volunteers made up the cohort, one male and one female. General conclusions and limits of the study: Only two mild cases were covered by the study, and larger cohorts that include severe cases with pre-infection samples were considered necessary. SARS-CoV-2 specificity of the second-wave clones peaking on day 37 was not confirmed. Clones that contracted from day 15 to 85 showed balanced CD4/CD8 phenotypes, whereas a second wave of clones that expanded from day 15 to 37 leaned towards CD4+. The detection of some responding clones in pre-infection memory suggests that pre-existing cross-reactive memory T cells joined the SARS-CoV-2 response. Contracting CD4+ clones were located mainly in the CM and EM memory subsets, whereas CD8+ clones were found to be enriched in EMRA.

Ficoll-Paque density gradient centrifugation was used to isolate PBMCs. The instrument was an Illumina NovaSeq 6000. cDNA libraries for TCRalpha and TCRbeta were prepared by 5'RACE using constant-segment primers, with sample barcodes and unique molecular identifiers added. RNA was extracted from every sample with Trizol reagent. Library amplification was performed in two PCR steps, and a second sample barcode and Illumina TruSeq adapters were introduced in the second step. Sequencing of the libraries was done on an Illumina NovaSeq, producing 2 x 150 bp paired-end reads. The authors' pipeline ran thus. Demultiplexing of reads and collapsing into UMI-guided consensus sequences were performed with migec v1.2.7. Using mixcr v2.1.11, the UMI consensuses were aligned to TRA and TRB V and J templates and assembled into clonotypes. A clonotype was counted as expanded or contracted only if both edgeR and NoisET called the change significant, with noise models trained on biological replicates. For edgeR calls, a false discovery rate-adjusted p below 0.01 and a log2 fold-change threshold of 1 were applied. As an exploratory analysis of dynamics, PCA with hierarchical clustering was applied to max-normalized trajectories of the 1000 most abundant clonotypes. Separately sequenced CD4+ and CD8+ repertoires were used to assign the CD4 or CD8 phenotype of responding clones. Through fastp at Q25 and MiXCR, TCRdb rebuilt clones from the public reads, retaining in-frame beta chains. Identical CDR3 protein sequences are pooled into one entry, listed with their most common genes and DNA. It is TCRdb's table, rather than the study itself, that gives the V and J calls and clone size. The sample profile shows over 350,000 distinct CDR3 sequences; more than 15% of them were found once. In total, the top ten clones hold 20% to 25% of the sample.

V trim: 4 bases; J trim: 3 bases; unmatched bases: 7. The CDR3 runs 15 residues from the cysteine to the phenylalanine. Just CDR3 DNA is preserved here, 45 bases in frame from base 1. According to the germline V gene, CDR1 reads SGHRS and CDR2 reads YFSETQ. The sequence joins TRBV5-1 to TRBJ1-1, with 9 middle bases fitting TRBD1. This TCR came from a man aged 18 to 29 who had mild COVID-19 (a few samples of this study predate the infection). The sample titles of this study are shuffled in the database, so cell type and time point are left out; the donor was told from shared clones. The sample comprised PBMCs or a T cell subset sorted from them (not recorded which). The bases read TGCGCCAGCAGCGCGGACAGGGGAGGAGACACTGAAGCTTTCTTT. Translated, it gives CASSADRGGDTEAFF.